These 10 T cell receptor beta chains were all obtained from the same sample, sequenced in a study of cytomegalovirus exposure and HLA in healthy donors. Only in-frame clones appear in the TCRdb table, and some are missing; sequencing was by immunoSEQ multiplex PCR. The table lists 250,000 to 400,000 clones, roughly 88% of them singletons. Sequencing input: PBMCs. Source of these receptors: a man aged 25 to 40 in good health and CMV-seronegative.

The chain links TRBV27 to TRBJ1-1; 7 bases match TRBD1. The V and J ends lost 5 bases and 2 bases, in that order; junction bases with no gene match: 14. This CDR3 comprises 17 residues. Germline assignment: CDR1 MNHEY and CDR2 SMNVEV (reference sequence). CDR3 coding DNA: TGTGCCAGCAGTCACTTGGGGAACAGGGGCGGAAACACTGAAGCTTTCTTT. Its translation: CASSHLGNRGGNTEAFF.

J is TRBJ2-5 and V is TRBV2; a weak D match, TRBD2 (5 bases). This CDR3 has 15 amino acids. Deletions cut 6 bases from V and 1 base from J, with 15 bases between. Germline V gene lookup returns CDR1 SNHLY and CDR2 FYNNEI. Here the CDR3 DNA reads TGTGCCAGCAGCCCACCGGGGTCCCTCCAAGAGACCCAGTACTTC. Translation gives CASSPPGSLQETQYF.

The rearrangement links TRBV30 to TRBJ1-1; D is ambiguous. V was cut by 2 bases and J by 8 bases, with 9 bases left in between. The length of the CDR3 is 11 residues. CDR1 and CDR2 (germline): GTSNPN, SVGIG (reference sequence). The DNA of the CDR3 is TGTGCCTGGAGTAGGCCGGGAGAAGCTTTCTTT. This codes for CAWSRPGEAFF. Together with reference TRBV30 and TRBJ1-1, the CDR3 gives the full variable domain: SQTIHQWPATLVQPVGSPLSLECTVEGTSNPNLYWYRQAAGRGLQLLFYSVGIGQISSEVPQNLSASRPQDRQFILSSKKLLLSDSGFYLCAWSRPGEAFFGQGTRLTVV.

CDR3 DNA: TGCGCCAGCAGCTTGGGGCAGGGGGCTGGTGGCTACACCTTC. It is translated as CASSLGQGAGGYTF. The chain couples TRBV5-1 to TRBJ1-2, with 8 positions matching TRBD1. The CDR3 sequence is 14 residues long. Germline values: CDR1 SGHRS, CDR2 YFSETQ. V trimming: 0 bases; J trimming: 7 bases; junction bases outside the gene matches: 5. The entire variable domain, with the rest obtained from reference TRBV5-1 and TRBJ1-2, is as follows: KAGVTQTPRYLIKTRGQQVTLSCSPISGHRSVSWYQQTPGQGLQFLFEYFSETQRNKGNFPGRFSGRQFSNSRSEMNVSTLELGDSALYLCASSLGQGAGGYTFGSGTRLTVV.

The chain recombines TRBV15 with TRBJ1-5; 9 bases map to TRBD1. The CDR3 runs to 16 residues. Germline V gene lookup returns CDR1 LNHNV and CDR2 YYDKDF (reference sequence). The J segment lost 4 bases and the V segment lost 5 bases, leaving 9 bases of the junction unmatched. DNA for the CDR3: TGTGCCACCAGCGAAACAGGGGGCGCGGAGAATCAGCCCCAGCATTTT. Translated, it gives CATSETGGAENQPQHF.

This clone was observed a single time. The DNA of the CDR3 is TGTGCCAGCAGCCAAGGACAGGGGAACACTGAAGCTTTCTTT. It yields the protein CASSQGQGNTEAFF. The chain couples TRBV11-2 to TRBJ1-1, with TRBD1 matching over 8 bases. The CDR3 loop spans 14 amino acids. In germline, CDR1 is SGHAT, CDR2 FQNNGV. V shed 5 bases and J 1 base; nucleotides not matched to a gene: 3.

The rearrangement uses TRBV5-4 and TRBJ1-2; the match to TRBD1 covers 10 bases. The CDR3 is 12 amino acids. Germline V lookup: CDR1 SGHNT, CDR2 YYREEE (reference sequence). V trimming: 7 bases; J trimming: 11 bases; junction bases outside the gene matches: 8. DNA for the CDR3: TGTGCCAGCGAGGGACAGGGGCCTGGGTACACCTTC. It yields the protein CASEGQGPGYTF.

The chain is built from TRBV2 and TRBJ2-1, with D possibly TRBD1 on 6 matching bases. The CDR3 consists of 16 residues. With 3 bases removed from V and 10 bases from J, the gap between germline ends came to 22 bases. CDR1 and CDR2 (germline): SNHLY, FYNNEI. Here the CDR3 DNA reads TGTGCCAGCAGTGAGTATCGGGACACCCTGGGGTACGAGCAGTTCTTC. Residues: CASSEYRDTLGYEQFF.

The V call is TRBV6-5, the J call TRBJ1-1; no firm D call. Trimming pared 2 bases from V and 4 bases from J, leaving 17 bases between. Per germline, CDR1 MNHEY and CDR2 SVGAGI. The CDR3 length is 16 residues. Written as DNA, the CDR3 is TGTGCCAGCAGTTACCGACTGATCCAGAGCGGCACTGAAGCTTTCTTT. The encoded protein is CASSYRLIQSGTEAFF.

The table lists this clone with a few counts. The chain couples TRBV2 to TRBJ2-5, with a weak D call TRBD2 (5 bases). Germline V gives CDR1 SNHLY, CDR2 FYNNEI. The CDR3 covers 13 residues. Trimming stripped 10 bases from V and 2 bases from J, with 14 bases between. This chain's CDR3 is CANPGRTQETQYF. CDR3 DNA sequence: TGTGCCAACCCTGGACGGACTCAAGAGACCCAGTACTTC.